This T cell receptor (beta chain) was identified during a study of blood T cell repertoires in COVID-19. Study summary: The study drew acute and convalescent COVID-19 samples from the United States, Italy and Spain. The analysed material was cDNA or gDNA that came from T cells, B-cell-depleted T cells, or PBMCs.

Per the original data handling: Scientists estimated how many nucleated cells there were by amplifying reference gene primers. The assay was immunoSEQ multiplex PCR, and TCRdb's table has in-frame clones only and misses some. V, J and clone size are taken as reported in that table, and D and trimming were inferred from the DNA itself. The data contain 200,000 to 250,000 clones, around 82% of them singletons. V trimming: 2 bases; J trimming: 5 bases; junction bases outside the gene matches: 3. Germline V gene lookup returns CDR1 SGHRS and CDR2 YFSETQ. The CDR3 runs 15 residues. The sequenced sample consisted of peripheral blood. This sequence originates from a woman of 80 years or more with acute or convalescent COVID-19. This chain joins TRBV5-1 and TRBJ2-1; 11 bases are shared with TRBD2. The chain's CDR3 is CASSFLAGGDNEQFF. CDR3 coding DNA: TGCGCCAGCAGCTTTCTAGCGGGGGGCGACAATGAGCAGTTCTTC.